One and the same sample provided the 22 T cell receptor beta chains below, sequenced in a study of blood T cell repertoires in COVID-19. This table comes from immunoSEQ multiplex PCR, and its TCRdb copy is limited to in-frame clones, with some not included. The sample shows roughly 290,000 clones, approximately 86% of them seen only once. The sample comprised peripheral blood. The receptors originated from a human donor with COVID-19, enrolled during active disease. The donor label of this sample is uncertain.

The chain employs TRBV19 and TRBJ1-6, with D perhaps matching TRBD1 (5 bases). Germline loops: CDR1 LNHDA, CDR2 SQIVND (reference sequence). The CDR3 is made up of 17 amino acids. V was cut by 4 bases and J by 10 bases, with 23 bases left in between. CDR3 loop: CASSTLSPGPGRSPLHF. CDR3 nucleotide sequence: TGTGCCAGTAGTACACTATCACCGGGACCGGGGAGGTCACCCCTCCACTTT.

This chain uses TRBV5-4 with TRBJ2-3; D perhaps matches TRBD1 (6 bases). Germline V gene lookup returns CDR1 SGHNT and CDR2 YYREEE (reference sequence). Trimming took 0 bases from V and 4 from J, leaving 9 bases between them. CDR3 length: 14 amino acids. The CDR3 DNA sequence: TGTGCCAGCAGCTTGGACAGGGTGGCAGATACGCAGTATTTT. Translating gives CASSLDRVADTQYF.

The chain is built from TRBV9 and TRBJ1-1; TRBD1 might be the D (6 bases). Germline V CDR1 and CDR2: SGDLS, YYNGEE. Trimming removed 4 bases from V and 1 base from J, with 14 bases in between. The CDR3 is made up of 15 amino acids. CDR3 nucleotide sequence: TGTGCCAGCAGCCGGGGGGGCCCGGGGAACACTGAAGCTTTCTTT. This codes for CASSRGGPGNTEAFF.

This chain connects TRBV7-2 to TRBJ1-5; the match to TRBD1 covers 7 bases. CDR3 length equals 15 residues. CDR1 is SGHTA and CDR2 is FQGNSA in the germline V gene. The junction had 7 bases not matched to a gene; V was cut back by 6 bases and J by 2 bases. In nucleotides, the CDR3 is TGTGCCAGCAGTTTGAATGGACAGGGCAATCAGCCCCAGCATTTT. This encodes CASSLNGQGNQPQHF.

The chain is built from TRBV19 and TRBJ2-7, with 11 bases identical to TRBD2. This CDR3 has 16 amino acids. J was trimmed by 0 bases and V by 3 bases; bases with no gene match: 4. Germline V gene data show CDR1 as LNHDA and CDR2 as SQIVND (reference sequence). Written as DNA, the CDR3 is TGTGCCAGTAGTATCGGGCTAGCGGGAGGCTCCTACGAGCAGTACTTC. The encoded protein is CASSIGLAGGSYEQYF.

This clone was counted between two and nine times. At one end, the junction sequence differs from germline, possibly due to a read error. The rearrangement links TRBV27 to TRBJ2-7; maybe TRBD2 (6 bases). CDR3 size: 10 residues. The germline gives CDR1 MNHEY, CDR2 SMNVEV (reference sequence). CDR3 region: CPVPEGGQYF. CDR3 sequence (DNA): TGCCCCGTCCCGGAGGGAGGGCAGTACTTC.

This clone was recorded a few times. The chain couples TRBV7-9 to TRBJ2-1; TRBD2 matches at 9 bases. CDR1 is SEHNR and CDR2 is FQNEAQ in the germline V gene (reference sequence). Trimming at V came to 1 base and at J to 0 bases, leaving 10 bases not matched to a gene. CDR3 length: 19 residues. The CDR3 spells CASSLGGFSGRSSYNEQFF. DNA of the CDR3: TGTGCCAGCAGCTTAGGTGGGTTTAGCGGGAGAAGCTCCTACAATGAGCAGTTCTTC. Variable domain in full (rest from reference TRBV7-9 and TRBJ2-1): DTGVSQNPRHKITKRGQNVTFRCDPISEHNRLYWYRQTLGQGPEFLTYFQNEAQLEKSRLLSDRFSAERPKGSFSTLEIQRTEQGDSAMYLCASSLGGFSGRSSYNEQFFGPGTRLTVL.

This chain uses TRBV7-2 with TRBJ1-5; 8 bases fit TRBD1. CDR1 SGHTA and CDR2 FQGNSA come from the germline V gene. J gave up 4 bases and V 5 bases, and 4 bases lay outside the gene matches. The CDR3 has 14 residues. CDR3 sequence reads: CASSLRQGNQPQHF. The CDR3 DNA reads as TGTGCCAGCAGCCTCAGACAGGGGAATCAGCCCCAGCATTTT.

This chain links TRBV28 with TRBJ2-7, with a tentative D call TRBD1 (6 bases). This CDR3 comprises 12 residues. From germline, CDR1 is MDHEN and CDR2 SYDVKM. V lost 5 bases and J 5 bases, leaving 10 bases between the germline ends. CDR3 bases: TGTGCCAGCAGTGAGGGGGTCGACGAGCAGTACTTC. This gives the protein CASSEGVDEQYF. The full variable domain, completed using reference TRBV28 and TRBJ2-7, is DVKVTQSSRYLVKRTGEKVFLECVQDMDHENMFWYRQDPGLGLRLIYFSYDVKMKEKGDIPEGYSVSREKKERFSLILESASTNQTSMYLCASSEGVDEQYFGPGTRLTVT.

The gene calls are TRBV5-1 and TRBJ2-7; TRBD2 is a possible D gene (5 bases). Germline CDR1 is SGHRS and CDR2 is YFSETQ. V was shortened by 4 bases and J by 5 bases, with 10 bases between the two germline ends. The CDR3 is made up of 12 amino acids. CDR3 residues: CASSQLGDEQYF. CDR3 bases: TGCGCCAGCAGCCAGCTCGGGGACGAGCAGTACTTC.

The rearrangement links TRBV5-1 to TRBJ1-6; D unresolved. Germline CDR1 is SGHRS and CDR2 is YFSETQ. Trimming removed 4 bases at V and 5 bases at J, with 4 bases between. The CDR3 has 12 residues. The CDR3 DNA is TGCGCCAGCAGCGTTAATAATTCACCCCTCCACTTT. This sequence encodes CASSVNNSPLHF. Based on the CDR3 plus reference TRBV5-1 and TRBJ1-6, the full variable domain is KAGVTQTPRYLIKTRGQQVTLSCSPISGHRSVSWYQQTPGQGLQFLFEYFSETQRNKGNFPGRFSGRQFSNSRSEMNVSTLELGDSALYLCASSVNNSPLHFGNGTRLTVT.

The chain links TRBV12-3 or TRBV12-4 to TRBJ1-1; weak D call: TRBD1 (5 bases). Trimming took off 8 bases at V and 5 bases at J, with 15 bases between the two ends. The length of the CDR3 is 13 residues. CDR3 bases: TGTGCCAGCGGAGCTCGCAGGGTTACTGAAGCTTTCTTT. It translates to CASGARRVTEAFF.

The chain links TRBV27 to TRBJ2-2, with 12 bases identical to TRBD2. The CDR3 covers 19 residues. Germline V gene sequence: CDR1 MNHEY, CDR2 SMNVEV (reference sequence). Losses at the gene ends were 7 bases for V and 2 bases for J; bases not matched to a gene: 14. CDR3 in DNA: TGTGCCAGCACCCAACCGGGACTAGCGGGCGCTCGAAACACCGGGGAGCTGTTTTTT. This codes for CASTQPGLAGARNTGELFF.

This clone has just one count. The CDR3 here is CASSSRGTSGINEQFF. CDR3 nucleotides: TGTGCCAGCAGTTCAAGGGGGACTAGCGGGATCAATGAGCAGTTCTTC. V gene TRBV6-2 or TRBV6-3 combines with J gene TRBJ2-1; 13 bases line up with TRBD2. The CDR3 sequence is 16 residues long. V was pared by 4 bases and J by 6 bases, with 6 bases of the junction left unmatched. Germline CDR1 and CDR2: MNHEY and SVGEGT.

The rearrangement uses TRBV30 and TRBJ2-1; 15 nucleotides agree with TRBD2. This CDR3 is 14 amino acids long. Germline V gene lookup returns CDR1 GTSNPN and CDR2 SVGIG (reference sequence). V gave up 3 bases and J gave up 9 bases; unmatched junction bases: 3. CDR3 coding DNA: TGTGCCTGGAGAGGGACTAGCGGGAGGAGTGAGCAGTTCTTC. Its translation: CAWRGTSGRSEQFF. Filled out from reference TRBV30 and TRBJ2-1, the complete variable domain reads SQTIHQWPATLVQPVGSPLSLECTVEGTSNPNLYWYRQAAGRGLQLLFYSVGIGQISSEVPQNLSASRPQDRQFILSSKKLLLSDSGFYLCAWRGTSGRSEQFFGPGTRLTVL.

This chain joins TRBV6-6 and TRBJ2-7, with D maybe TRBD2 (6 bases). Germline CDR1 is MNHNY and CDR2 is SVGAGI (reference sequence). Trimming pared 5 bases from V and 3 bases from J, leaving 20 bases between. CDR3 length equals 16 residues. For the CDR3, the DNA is TGTGCCAGCAGTCGACACGGCGGGGCGGAGAACTACGAGCAGTACTTC. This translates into CASSRHGGAENYEQYF.

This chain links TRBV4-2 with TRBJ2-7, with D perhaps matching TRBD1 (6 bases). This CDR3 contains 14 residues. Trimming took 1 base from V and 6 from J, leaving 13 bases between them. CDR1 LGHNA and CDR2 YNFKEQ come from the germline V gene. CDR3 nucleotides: TGTGCCAGCAGCCAAGGGTTGGGGGCCCGCGAGCAGTACTTC. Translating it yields CASSQGLGAREQYF.

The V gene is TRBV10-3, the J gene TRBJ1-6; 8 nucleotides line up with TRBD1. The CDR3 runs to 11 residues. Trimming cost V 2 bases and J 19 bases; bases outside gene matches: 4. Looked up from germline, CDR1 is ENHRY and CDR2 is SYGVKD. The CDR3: CAISEGTGRHF. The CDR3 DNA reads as TGTGCCATCAGTGAGGGGACAGGCCGACACTTT.

In DNA form, the CDR3 reads TGTGCCAGCAGGGAACAGGGGCTAAAGGCAGATACGCAGTATTTT. Encoded protein: CASREQGLKADTQYF. The genes are TRBV7-9 and TRBJ2-3; the match to TRBD1 covers 7 bases. Germline CDR1 is SEHNR and CDR2 is FQNEAQ (reference sequence). The CDR3 is made up of 15 amino acids. With V trimmed by 6 bases and J by 4 bases, 10 bases remained unmatched.

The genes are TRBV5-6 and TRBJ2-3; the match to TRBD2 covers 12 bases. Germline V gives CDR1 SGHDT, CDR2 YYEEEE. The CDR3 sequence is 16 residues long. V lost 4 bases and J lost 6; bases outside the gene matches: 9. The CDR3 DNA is TGTGCCAGCAGCCCGGTAGGGACTAGCGGGCGTGATACGCAGTATTTT. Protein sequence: CASSPVGTSGRDTQYF. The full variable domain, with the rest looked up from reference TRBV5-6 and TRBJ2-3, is DAGVTQSPTHLIKTRGQQVTLRCSPKSGHDTVSWYQQALGQGPQFIFQYYEEEERQRGNFPDRFSGHQFPNYSSELNVNALLLGDSALYLCASSPVGTSGRDTQYFGPGTRLTVL.

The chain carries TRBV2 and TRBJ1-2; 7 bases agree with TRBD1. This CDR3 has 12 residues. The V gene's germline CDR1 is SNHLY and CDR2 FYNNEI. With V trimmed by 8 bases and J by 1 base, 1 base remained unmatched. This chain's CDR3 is CASGDSNYGYTF. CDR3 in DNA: TGTGCCAGCGGGGACAGTAACTATGGCTACACCTTC.

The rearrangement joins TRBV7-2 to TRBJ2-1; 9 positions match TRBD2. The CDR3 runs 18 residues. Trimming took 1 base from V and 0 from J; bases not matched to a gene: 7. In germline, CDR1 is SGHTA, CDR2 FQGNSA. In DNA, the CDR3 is TGTGCCAGCAGCTTAGGGCGACTAGCGGTTAGCTCCTACAATGAGCAGTTCTTC. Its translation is CASSLGRLAVSSYNEQFF.